This T cell receptor (beta chain) is drawn from a study of T cell clonality in common variable immunodeficiency. Findings and caveats of the study: Shared TCRbeta clones were fewer between CVID subjects than controls. Authors noted CVID clonality's cause needs subpopulation repertoire sequencing.

Germline V gene data show CDR1 as MDHEN and CDR2 as SYDVKM. The CDR3 has 16 amino acids. V lost 2 bases and J lost 4; bases outside the gene matches: 5. There are many counts of this clone. Its specificity is not known. Read coverage stops 3 residues before the CDR3 terminus; the germline J gene supplies the remainder. Produced via immunoSEQ multiplex PCR; TCRdb's table is partial and in-frame only. This sample includes some 60,000 clones with no singletons; its ten biggest clones take up approximately 1.7%. Sequencing input: peripheral blood mononuclear cells. The TCR comes from a person aged 18 to 70 in good health. The gene calls are TRBV28 and TRBJ2-7, with 13 nucleotides matching TRBD2. This CDR3 reads CASSLGLAGDRYEQYF. CDR3 bases read: TGTGCCAGCAGTTTAGGACTAGCGGGAGACAGATACGAG.